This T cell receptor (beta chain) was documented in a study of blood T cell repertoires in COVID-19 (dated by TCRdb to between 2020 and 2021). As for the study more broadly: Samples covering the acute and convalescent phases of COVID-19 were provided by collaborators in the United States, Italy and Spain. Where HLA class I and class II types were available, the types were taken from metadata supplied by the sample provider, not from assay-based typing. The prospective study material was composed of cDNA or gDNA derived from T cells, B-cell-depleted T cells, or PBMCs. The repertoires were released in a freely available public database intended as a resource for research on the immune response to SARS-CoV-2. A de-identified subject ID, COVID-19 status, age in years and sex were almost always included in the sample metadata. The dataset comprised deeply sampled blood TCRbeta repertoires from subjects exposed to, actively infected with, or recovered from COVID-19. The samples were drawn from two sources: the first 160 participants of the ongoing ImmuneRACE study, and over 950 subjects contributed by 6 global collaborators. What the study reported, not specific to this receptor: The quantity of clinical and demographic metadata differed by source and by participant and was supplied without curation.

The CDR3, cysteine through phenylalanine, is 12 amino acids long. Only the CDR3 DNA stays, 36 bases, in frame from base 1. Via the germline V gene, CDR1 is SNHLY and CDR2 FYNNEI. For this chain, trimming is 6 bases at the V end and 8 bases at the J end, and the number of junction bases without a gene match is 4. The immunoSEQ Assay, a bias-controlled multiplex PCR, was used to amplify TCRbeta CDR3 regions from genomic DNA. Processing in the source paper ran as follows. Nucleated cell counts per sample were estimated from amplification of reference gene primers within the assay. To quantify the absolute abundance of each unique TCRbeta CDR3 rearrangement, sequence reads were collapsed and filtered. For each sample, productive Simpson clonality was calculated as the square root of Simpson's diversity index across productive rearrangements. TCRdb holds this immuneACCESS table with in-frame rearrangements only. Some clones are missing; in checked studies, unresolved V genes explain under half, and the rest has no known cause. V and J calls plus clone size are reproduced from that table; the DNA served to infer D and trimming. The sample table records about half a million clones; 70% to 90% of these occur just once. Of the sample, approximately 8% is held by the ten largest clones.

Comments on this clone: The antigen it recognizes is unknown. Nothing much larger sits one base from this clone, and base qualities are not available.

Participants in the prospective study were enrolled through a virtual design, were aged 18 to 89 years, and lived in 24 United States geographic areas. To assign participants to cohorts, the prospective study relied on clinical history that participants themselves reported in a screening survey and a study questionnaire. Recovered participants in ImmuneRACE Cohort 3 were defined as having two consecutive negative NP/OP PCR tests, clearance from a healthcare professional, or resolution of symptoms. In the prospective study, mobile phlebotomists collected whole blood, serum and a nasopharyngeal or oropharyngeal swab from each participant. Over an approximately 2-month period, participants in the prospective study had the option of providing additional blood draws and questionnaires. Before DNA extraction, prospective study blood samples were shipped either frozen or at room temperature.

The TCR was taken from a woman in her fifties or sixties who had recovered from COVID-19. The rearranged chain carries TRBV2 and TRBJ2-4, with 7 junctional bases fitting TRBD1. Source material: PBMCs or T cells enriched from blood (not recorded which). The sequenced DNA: TGTGCCAGCAGGGGGGACAGCCACATTCAGTACTTC. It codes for CASRGDSHIQYF.